The 6 T cell receptor beta chains given below trace back to one sample, sequenced in a study of blood T cell repertoires in COVID-19. Here immunoSEQ multiplex PCR was the method, and the copy in TCRdb shows in-frame clones only, minus some. Here the sample spans 220,000 or so clones, 90% being singletons. Sequences were obtained from PBMCs or T cells enriched from blood (not recorded which). These receptors were taken from a man between 25 and 39 years old who had been exposed to COVID-19.

CDR3 bases: TGCGCCAGCAGCCAAGAAGGGGGATTTGGCAATTCACCCCTCCACTTT. Its translation is CASSQEGGFGNSPLHF. This chain links TRBV4-1 with TRBJ1-6; D may be TRBD1 (6 bases). CDR3 size: 16 residues. Germline CDR1 and CDR2: MGHRA and YSYEKL. V was pared by 0 bases and J by 7 bases, with 13 bases between.

The chain employs TRBV5-4 and TRBJ1-6; D possibly corresponds to TRBD1 (5 bases). The CDR3 has 14 amino acids. V lost 1 base, J lost 6 bases, and 8 bases lay in between. The germline CDR1 and CDR2 sequences are SGHNT and YYREEE (reference sequence). This chain's CDR3 is CASSLQGFNSPLHF. The CDR3 nucleotides read TGTGCCAGCAGCTTGCAGGGTTTTAATTCACCCCTCCACTTT.

The chain combines TRBV19 with TRBJ2-1, with 9 bases identical to TRBD2. The V segment lost 3 bases and the J segment 6 bases; nucleotides outside the gene matches: 6. CDR1 and CDR2 from the germline V gene are LNHDA and SQIVND (reference sequence). This CDR3 has 15 amino acids. This CDR3 reads CASSINAGGPNEQFF. Written as DNA, the CDR3 is TGTGCCAGTAGTATTAATGCGGGGGGGCCCAATGAGCAGTTCTTC.

This chain connects TRBV30 to TRBJ2-5, with TRBD2 matching over 11 bases. CDR3 length equals 15 residues. The trim removed 0 bases at V and 4 bases at J, leaving 4 bases unmatched. Germline-derived CDR1 and CDR2 are GTSNPN and SVGIG (reference sequence). The CDR3 here is CAWSVLAGEGETQYF. As DNA, the CDR3 is TGTGCCTGGAGTGTACTAGCGGGGGAGGGAGAGACCCAGTACTTC.

J is TRBJ2-7 and V is TRBV3-1 (or the pseudogene TRBV3-2), with 11 bases that match TRBD1. The length of the CDR3 is 15 residues. The germline gives CDR1 LGHDT, CDR2 YNNKEL (reference sequence). V shed 3 bases and J 4 bases; nucleotides not matched to a gene: 5. CDR3 DNA sequence: TGTGCCAGCAGCCAGACAGGACAGGGGGCTTACGAGCAGTACTTC. It translates to CASSQTGQGAYEQYF.

This chain joins TRBV11-1 and TRBJ2-5, with D perhaps matching TRBD2 (5 bases). The CDR3 runs to 13 residues. The germline V gene has CDR1 SGHAT and CDR2 FQDESV (reference sequence). V was trimmed by 5 bases and J by 7 bases, leaving 14 bases between them. The chain's CDR3 is CASSISKGGTQYF. The DNA for the CDR3 is TGTGCCAGCAGCATAAGTAAAGGAGGGACCCAGTACTTC.